This passage covers 26 T cell receptor beta chains from one sample sequenced in a study of blood T cell repertoires in COVID-19. Using immunoSEQ multiplex PCR, the repertoire was profiled, and TCRdb retains in-frame clones only, with some absent. The sample has about 190,000 clones; roughly four fifths are singletons. The specimen sequenced was peripheral blood. These receptors were taken from a woman aged 40-49 years with acute or convalescent COVID-19.

This chain joins TRBV28 and TRBJ1-2, with D maybe TRBD1 (6 bases). Germline V gene data show CDR1 as MDHEN and CDR2 as SYDVKM. The V end lost 4 bases, the J end lost 3 bases, and 6 bases lay between the germline ends. The CDR3 covers 12 residues. CDR3 DNA sequence: TGTGCCAGCAGTTCAGGGGACTATGGCTACACCTTC. Protein: CASSSGDYGYTF.

This clone came up a few times. V gene TRBV11-2 combines with J gene TRBJ2-3, with TRBD1 as a possible D gene (5 bases). CDR3 size: 15 residues. V dropped 5 bases and J dropped 0 bases, with 12 bases sitting between them. From germline, CDR1 is SGHAT and CDR2 FQNNGV. In DNA, the CDR3 is TGTGCCAGCAGCGATACGCCAGGGAGCACAGATACGCAGTATTTT. It encodes CASSDTPGSTDTQYF.

The table lists this clone with a count of one. V gene TRBV28 combines with J gene TRBJ1-5; 7 nucleotides agree with TRBD1. In germline, CDR1 is MDHEN, CDR2 SYDVKM. CDR3 length equals 15 residues. The trim removed 5 bases at V and 6 bases at J, leaving 10 bases unmatched. CDR3 in DNA: TGTGCCAGCAGTACCGGAGGGGGCCGAGGTCAGCCCCAGCATTTT. Its translation: CASSTGGGRGQPQHF.

The chain is built from TRBV9 and TRBJ2-7; 8 bases align to TRBD1. The V segment lost 3 bases and the J segment 6 bases; nucleotides outside the gene matches: 2. Germline V gene data show CDR1 as SGDLS and CDR2 as YYNGEE. The CDR3 spans 12 residues. CDR3 residues: CASSADRGEQYF. Written as DNA, the CDR3 is TGTGCCAGCAGCGCCGACAGGGGCGAGCAGTACTTC.

The chain combines TRBV28 with TRBJ2-7; TRBD2 is a possible D gene (5 bases). This CDR3 is 14 amino acids long. CDR1 MDHEN and CDR2 SYDVKM come from the germline V gene. The germline V and J ends were trimmed by 4 bases and 0 bases, with 10 bases remaining between them. CDR3 sequence (DNA): TGTGCCAGCAGTTCGGAACGGGGCTCCTACGAGCAGTACTTC. It encodes CASSSERGSYEQYF.

This chain uses TRBV28 with TRBJ1-2; D possibly corresponds to TRBD1 (6 bases). This CDR3 comprises 13 residues. The V gene's germline CDR1 is MDHEN and CDR2 SYDVKM. V gave up 5 bases and J gave up 8 bases, with 15 bases separating them. Here the CDR3 reads CASSPTRQAGYTF. The DNA of the CDR3 is TGTGCCAGCAGTCCTACAAGACAGGCGGGCTACACCTTC.

This clone has ten or more counts. The chain is built from TRBV30 and TRBJ1-6, with a tentative D call TRBD1 (5 bases). V lost 5 bases and J lost 7, with 15 bases in between. The germline CDR1 and CDR2 sequences are GTSNPN and SVGIG (reference sequence). This CDR3 comprises 14 residues. The CDR3 region is CAWGRDSTNSPLHF. In DNA, the CDR3 is TGTGCCTGGGGGAGGGACTCCACGAATTCACCCCTCCACTTT.

The rearrangement joins TRBV7-9 to TRBJ2-3; 15 nucleotides align to TRBD2. The CDR3 is 17 amino acids. V lost 5 bases and J lost 3; bases outside the gene matches: 6. Germline CDR1 and CDR2: SEHNR and FQNEAQ (reference sequence). CDR3 sequence (DNA): TGTGCCAGCAGCCGGGCCGGACTAGCGGGGGGGACAGATACGCAGTATTTT. Protein product: CASSRAGLAGGTDTQYF.

The chain uses TRBV2 and TRBJ2-1; 9 bases match TRBD1. Germline V CDR1 and CDR2: SNHLY, FYNNEI. Trimming cost V 6 bases and J 5 bases; bases outside gene matches: 2. The length of the CDR3 is 13 residues. This chain's CDR3 is CASSWDRDNEQFF. The CDR3, as DNA: TGTGCCAGCAGCTGGGACAGGGACAATGAGCAGTTCTTC.

The chain joins TRBV28 to TRBJ2-2; 7 nucleotides agree with TRBD2. Germline loops: CDR1 MDHEN, CDR2 SYDVKM. The CDR3 totals 14 residues. V lost 7 bases to trimming and J lost 7 bases; unmatched junction nucleotides: 9. The CDR3 spells CASKEGGVNGELFF. The CDR3 region has the DNA TGTGCCAGCAAGGAGGGAGGGGTAAACGGGGAGCTGTTTTTT.

The rearrangement links TRBV10-1 to TRBJ2-3; D unresolved. V lost 5 bases and J 1 base, leaving 7 bases between the germline ends. CDR1 is WNHNN, CDR2 SYGVQD, per germline (reference sequence). The CDR3 extends over 13 amino acids. The CDR3 spells CASSFQGTDTQYF. As DNA, the CDR3 is TGCGCCAGCAGTTTCCAGGGCACAGATACGCAGTATTTT.

The V gene is TRBV5-1, the J gene TRBJ2-7; D remains ambiguous. Germline V gene data show CDR1 as SGHRS and CDR2 as YFSETQ. Trimming removed 0 bases at V and 0 bases at J, with 7 bases between. This CDR3 region has 14 residues. CDR3 nucleotide sequence: TGCGCCAGCAGCTTGGGGCCCCTCTCCTACGAGCAGTACTTC. Translation: CASSLGPLSYEQYF.

This chain links TRBV21-1 with TRBJ2-4; the table's D call, TRBD2, has no DNA check behind it. TRBV21-1 is a documented pseudogene. The CDR3 contains 14 residues. This chain's CDR3 is CASIGCIAKNIQYF. The CDR3 nucleotides are TGTGCCAGCATCGGGTGTATCGCCAAAAACATTCAGTACTTC.

A single count supports this clone. The CDR3 protein is CASSENPKNIQYF. CDR3 coding DNA: TGTGCCAGCAGCGAGAATCCCAAAAACATTCAGTACTTC. V usage is TRBV5-6 and J usage is TRBJ2-4; D is uncertain. This CDR3 has 13 amino acids. Germline loops: CDR1 SGHDT, CDR2 YYEEEE. The V and J ends lost 4 bases and 2 bases respectively, with 7 bases between them.

This sequence joins TRBV7-9 and TRBJ2-3; 10 bases line up with TRBD1. Germline CDR1 is SEHNR and CDR2 is FQNEAQ (reference sequence). CDR3 size: 15 residues. V lost 5 bases and J lost 4; bases outside the gene matches: 6. The CDR3 loop reads CASSPRQGAADTQYF. DNA for the CDR3: TGTGCCAGCAGCCCTAGACAGGGGGCTGCAGATACGCAGTATTTT.

This chain joins TRBV2 and TRBJ1-5; 9 nucleotides align to TRBD1. The V segment lost 6 bases and the J segment 6 bases; nucleotides outside the gene matches: 9. There are 15 residues in the CDR3. The germline CDR1 and CDR2 sequences are SNHLY and FYNNEI. CDR3 DNA: TGTGCCAGCAGAAACGACAGGGGGTTAAGTCAGCCCCAGCATTTT. This translates into CASRNDRGLSQPQHF.

The chain couples TRBV3-1 (or the pseudogene TRBV3-2) to TRBJ2-1; 7 positions match TRBD1. Germline assignment: CDR1 LGHDT and CDR2 YNNKEL (reference sequence). The CDR3 has 14 amino acids. V lost 1 base, J lost 9 bases, and 6 bases stayed unmatched. CDR3 residues: CASSQGDREGEQFF. As DNA, the CDR3 is TGTGCCAGCAGCCAAGGAGACAGGGAAGGTGAGCAGTTCTTC.

As concerns this clone: The junction does not match germline at one end; this may be a read error. This chain joins TRBV18 and TRBJ1-2, with a tentative D call TRBD1 (5 bases). The germline V gene encodes CDR1 KGHSH and CDR2 LQKENI. The CDR3 runs 14 residues. The CDR3 reads CASSPGDRRYGHTF. The CDR3 bases are TGTGCCAGCTCACCTGGAGACAGAAGATATGGCCACACCTTC. Filled out from reference TRBV18 and TRBJ1-2, the complete variable domain reads NAGVMQNPRHLVRRRGQEARLRCSPMKGHSHVYWYRQLPEEGLKFMVYLQKENIIDESGMPKERFSAEFPKEGPSILRIQQVVRGDSAAYFCASSPGDRRYGHTFGSGTRLTVV.

The chain carries TRBV10-3 and TRBJ2-1; 9 bases align to TRBD1. The germline CDR1 and CDR2 sequences are ENHRY and SYGVKD. The V gene end was trimmed by 7 bases and the J gene end by 7 bases; junction bases not matched to a gene: 5. There are 13 residues in the CDR3. The CDR3 region has the DNA TGTGCCATCAAGGGACAGGGTAGGAATGAGCAGTTCTTC. This sequence encodes CAIKGQGRNEQFF.

This clone came up a few times. The chain employs TRBV10-3 and TRBJ1-3; D is unclear. Trimming left V 2 bases short and J 0 bases short, with 8 bases between. Germline values: CDR1 ENHRY, CDR2 SYGVKD. CDR3 length: 15 amino acids. CDR3 protein: CAISEGESSGNTIYF. For the CDR3, the DNA is TGTGCCATCAGTGAGGGGGAGAGCTCTGGAAACACCATATATTTT.

V is TRBV19 and J is TRBJ2-2; TRBD1 matches at 12 bases. Unmatched junction bases numbered 11, after V lost 4 bases and J lost 5 bases. The CDR3 has 18 residues. Germline lookup yields CDR1 LNHDA and CDR2 SQIVND (reference sequence). The CDR3 nucleotides read TGTGCCAGTAGTACCGGGACAGGGGGCAAATTCTGGACCGGGGAGCTGTTTTTT. Its translation: CASSTGTGGKFWTGELFF.

The chain carries TRBV4-1 and TRBJ2-6, with 7 bases fitting TRBD1. Germline-derived CDR1 and CDR2 are MGHRA and YSYEKL. CDR3 length: 16 amino acids. Trimming at V came to 2 bases and at J to 2 bases, leaving 3 bases not matched to a gene. The CDR3 DNA is TGCGCCAGCAGCCAACCCGACAGGGCTGGGGCCAACGTCCTGACTTTC. Protein sequence: CASSQPDRAGANVLTF.

This chain uses TRBV28 with TRBJ1-4; TRBD1 aligns across 10 bases. The CDR3 extends over 17 amino acids. Germline-derived CDR1 and CDR2 are MDHEN and SYDVKM. Trimming cost V 5 bases and J 9 bases; bases outside gene matches: 15. CDR3 coding DNA: TGTGCCAGCAGTCTCACCTCTGGGGGGGACAGGGGACAAAAACTGTTTTTT. This translates into CASSLTSGGDRGQKLFF.

This chain links TRBV6-5 with TRBJ2-3, with D maybe TRBD2 (6 bases). V was pared by 2 bases and J by 0 bases, with 6 bases between. The CDR3 runs 14 residues. Germline lookup yields CDR1 MNHEY and CDR2 SVGAGI. This CDR3 reads CASSYGGSTDTQYF. CDR3 coding DNA: TGTGCCAGCAGTTACGGGGGGAGCACAGATACGCAGTATTTT.

This chain joins TRBV5-6 and TRBJ1-2, with 8 nucleotides matching TRBD1. V lost 3 bases, J lost 4 bases, and 5 bases stayed unmatched. Germline values: CDR1 SGHDT, CDR2 YYEEEE. The CDR3 runs to 14 residues. CDR3 sequence (DNA): TGTGCCAGCAGCTGGGGACAGGTTGTCTATGGCTACACCTTC. It yields the protein CASSWGQVVYGYTF.

This clone has more than one count but fewer than ten. The chain has TRBV10-3 and TRBJ2-7; tentative D call: TRBD1 (6 bases). Between the trimmed V and J ends, which lost 6 bases and 0 bases, there was a span of 9 bases. The CDR3 has 13 amino acids. Germline V lookup: CDR1 ENHRY, CDR2 SYGVKD. CDR3: CAIRADSSYEQYF. DNA of the CDR3: TGTGCCATCAGGGCGGACAGCTCCTACGAGCAGTACTTC.